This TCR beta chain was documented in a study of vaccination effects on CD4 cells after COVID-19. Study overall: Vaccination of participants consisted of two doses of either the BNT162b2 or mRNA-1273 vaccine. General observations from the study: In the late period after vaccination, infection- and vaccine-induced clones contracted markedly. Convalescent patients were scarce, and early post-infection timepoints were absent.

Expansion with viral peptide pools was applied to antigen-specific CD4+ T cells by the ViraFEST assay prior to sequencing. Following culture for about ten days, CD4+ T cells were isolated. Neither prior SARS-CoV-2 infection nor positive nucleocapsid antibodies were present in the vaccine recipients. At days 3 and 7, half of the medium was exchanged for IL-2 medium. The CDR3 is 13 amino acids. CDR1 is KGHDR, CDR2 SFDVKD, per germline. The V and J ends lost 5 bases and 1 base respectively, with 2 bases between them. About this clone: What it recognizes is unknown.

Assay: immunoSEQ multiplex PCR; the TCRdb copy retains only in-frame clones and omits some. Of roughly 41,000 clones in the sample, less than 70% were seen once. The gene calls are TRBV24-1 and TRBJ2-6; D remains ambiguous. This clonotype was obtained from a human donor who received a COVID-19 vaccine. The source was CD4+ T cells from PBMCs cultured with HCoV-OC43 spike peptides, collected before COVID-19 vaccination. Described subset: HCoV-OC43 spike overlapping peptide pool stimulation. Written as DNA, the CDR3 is TGTGCCACCAGTGCGTCTGGGGCCAACGTCCTGACTTTC. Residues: CATSASGANVLTF.